The 13 T cell receptor beta chains listed next were all sequenced from one sample in a study of shared clonotypes between healthy human individuals. CD8 cells regarded as naive lacked CD45RO, were positively chosen for CCR7, and omitted terminally differentiated effector memory CD45RA+ cells. Clones were sequenced by immunoSEQ multiplex PCR, and TCRdb holds only the in-frame ones, with some missing. The sample records about 2.2 million clones, roughly 93% being singletons. The sample was naive CD8+ T cells from PBMCs. All receptors derive from a man younger than 30 in good health. Some clones in this sample may be carry-over from other donors' samples.

The chain carries TRBV7-2 and TRBJ2-3; D uncertain. Trimming pared 2 bases from V and 5 bases from J, leaving 17 bases between. Germline CDR1 is SGHTA and CDR2 is FQGNSA. The CDR3 sequence is 16 residues long. The CDR3 region is CASSLRAVRVQDTQYF. For the CDR3, the DNA is TGTGCCAGCAGCTTACGTGCGGTCCGAGTCCAAGATACGCAGTATTTT.

V is TRBV27 and J is TRBJ2-1; a possible D gene is TRBD2 (5 bases). V dropped 2 bases and J dropped 13 bases, with 15 bases sitting between them. This CDR3 comprises 13 residues. Germline CDR1 and CDR2: MNHEY and SMNVEV (reference sequence). The CDR3 region has the DNA TGTGCCAGCAGTTTAGCGGGCGGCTGGGGTCAGTTCTTC. It encodes CASSLAGGWGQFF.

The rearrangement links TRBV6-6 to TRBJ2-1; TRBD1 is a possible D gene (6 bases). With 5 bases removed from V and 0 bases from J, the gap between germline ends came to 11 bases. CDR1 and CDR2 from the germline V gene are MNHNY and SVGAGI (reference sequence). This CDR3 comprises 15 residues. CDR3 in amino acids: CASSGDRSSYNEQFF. CDR3 DNA sequence: TGTGCCAGCAGTGGTGACAGGAGCTCCTACAATGAGCAGTTCTTC.

The chain has TRBV4-3 and TRBJ2-2, with D possibly matching TRBD1 (7 bases). Germline V CDR1 and CDR2: LGHNA, YSLEER. This CDR3 has 20 amino acids. Trimming removed 2 bases at V and 1 base at J, with 23 bases between. In DNA, the CDR3 is TGCGCCAGCAGCCAAATTTGGTCGACAGGGAGGTCTCGGAACACCGGGGAGCTGTTTTTT. This encodes CASSQIWSTGRSRNTGELFF.

The genes are TRBV7-2 and TRBJ1-1; D not certain. Trimming took 5 bases from V and 1 from J, leaving 14 bases between them. CDR1 SGHTA and CDR2 FQGNSA come from the germline V gene. This CDR3 spans 15 amino acids. The CDR3 DNA is TGTGCCAGCAGCACACGCTCAGGAGAGAACACTGAAGCTTTCTTT. This sequence encodes CASSTRSGENTEAFF. The complete variable domain, with remaining parts taken from reference TRBV7-2 and TRBJ1-1, reads GAGVSQSPSNKVTEKGKDVELRCDPISGHTALYWYRQSLGQGLEFLIYFQGNSAPDKSGLPSDRFSAERTGGSVSTLTIQRTQQEDSAVYLCASSTRSGENTEAFFGQGTRLTVV.

The chain recombines TRBV28 with TRBJ2-4; 11 bases match TRBD2. CDR3 length equals 19 residues. Germline-derived CDR1 and CDR2 are MDHEN and SYDVKM. The trim removed 2 bases at V and 0 bases at J, leaving 9 bases unmatched. CDR3 residues: CASSLIGRTSGRAKNIQYF. CDR3 coding DNA: TGTGCCAGCAGTTTAATCGGACGTACTAGCGGGAGAGCCAAAAACATTCAGTACTTC.

The sample holds a few counts of this clone. The genes are TRBV27 and TRBJ1-1; 7 bases match TRBD1. Germline assignment: CDR1 MNHEY and CDR2 SMNVEV (reference sequence). J lost 4 bases, V lost 7 bases, and 6 bases had no gene match. The CDR3 is 13 residues long. CDR3 amino acids: CASKGGRATEAFF. DNA of the CDR3: TGTGCCAGCAAAGGGGGCCGTGCCACTGAAGCTTTCTTT.

The rearrangement links TRBV25-1 to TRBJ1-4; tentative D call: TRBD1 (6 bases). CDR3 length: 14 residues. Germline V CDR1 and CDR2: MGHDK, SYGVNS. V lost 3 bases and J 8 bases, leaving 13 bases between the germline ends. CDR3 in DNA: TGTGCCAGCAGTGAGTGGGGGGCGGAGGAAAAACTGTTTTTT. Its protein product is CASSEWGAEEKLFF.

This clone was found once. The V call is TRBV7-8, the J call TRBJ2-2, with 7 nucleotides matching TRBD1. The CDR3 spans 17 residues. CDR1 SGHVS and CDR2 FQNEAQ come from the germline V gene. V shed 3 bases, J shed 2 bases, and the junction held 9 bases outside the gene matches. CDR3 sequence: CASSFPGGWENTGELFF. The CDR3 coding sequence is TGTGCCAGCAGCTTCCCAGGGGGTTGGGAAAACACCGGGGAGCTGTTTTTT.

This clone was found once. V usage is TRBV27 and J usage is TRBJ1-1; the D is unclear. The CDR3 is 13 residues long. Germline assignment: CDR1 MNHEY and CDR2 SMNVEV (reference sequence). The V gene lost 3 bases and the J gene lost 5 bases, with 10 bases spanning the gap. The CDR3 here is CASSFLEGTEAFF. Written as DNA, the CDR3 is TGTGCCAGCAGTTTCCTCGAAGGGACTGAAGCTTTCTTT.

The chain carries TRBV27 and TRBJ2-5, with 7 bases aligning to TRBD2. Germline CDR1 reads MNHEY; CDR2 reads SMNVEV (reference sequence). V dropped 5 bases and J dropped 3; count of bases not matched to a gene: 12. This CDR3 spans 16 amino acids. The CDR3 reads CASSRKVALAEETQYF. In DNA, the CDR3 is TGTGCCAGCAGTCGCAAGGTTGCGCTAGCGGAAGAGACCCAGTACTTC.

The rearrangement joins TRBV7-2 to TRBJ2-1; TRBD2 matches 9 bases. Germline values: CDR1 SGHTA, CDR2 FQGNSA. The J segment lost 2 bases and the V segment lost 4 bases, leaving 3 bases of the junction unmatched. This CDR3 contains 15 residues. CDR3 loop: CASSSIAGAYNEQFF. The CDR3 DNA follows: TGTGCCAGCAGCTCCATAGCGGGAGCCTACAATGAGCAGTTCTTC.

The chain carries TRBV27 and TRBJ2-1; TRBD1 might be the D (6 bases). Trimming pared 5 bases from V and 3 bases from J, leaving 20 bases between. There are 17 residues in the CDR3. The germline V gene has CDR1 MNHEY and CDR2 SMNVEV (reference sequence). Here the CDR3 reads CASSPLSWQGIYNEQFF. The CDR3 coding sequence is TGTGCCAGCAGTCCCCTTAGTTGGCAGGGGATCTACAATGAGCAGTTCTTC.